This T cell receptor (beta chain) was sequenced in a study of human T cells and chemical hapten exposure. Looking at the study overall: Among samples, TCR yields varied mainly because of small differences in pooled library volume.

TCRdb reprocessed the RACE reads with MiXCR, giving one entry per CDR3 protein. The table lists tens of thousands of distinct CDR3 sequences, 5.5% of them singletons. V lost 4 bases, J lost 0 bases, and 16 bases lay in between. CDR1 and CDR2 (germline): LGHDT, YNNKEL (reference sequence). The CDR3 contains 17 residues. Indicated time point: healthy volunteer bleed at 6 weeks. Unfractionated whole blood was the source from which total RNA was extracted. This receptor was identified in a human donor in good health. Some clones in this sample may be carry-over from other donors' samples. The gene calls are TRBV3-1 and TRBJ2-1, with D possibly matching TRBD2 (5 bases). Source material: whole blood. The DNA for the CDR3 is TGTGCCAGCAGCCCACTAGTGGGATCTAGCTCCTACAATGAGCAGTTCTTC. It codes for CASSPLVGSSSYNEQFF.